What follows are 30 T cell receptor beta chains derived from one specimen sequenced in a study of T cell responses to AZD1222 COVID-19 vaccine. The assay was immunoSEQ multiplex PCR, and TCRdb's table has in-frame clones only and misses some. The sample carries 120,000 to 150,000 clones, about 88% recorded once. This sample comprised peripheral blood, obtained on day 0 of AZD1222 vaccination. Receptors originate from an adult in good health.

The J gene is TRBJ1-5, the V gene TRBV28, with 12 positions matching TRBD1. The CDR3 length is 13 residues. Germline values: CDR1 MDHEN, CDR2 SYDVKM. Germline trimming cut 8 bases from V and 12 bases from J; bases unmatched to any gene: 8. CDR3 sequence (DNA): TGTGCCAGCGAAGGGACAGGGGGCCCCTTCCAGCATTTT. Translation: CASEGTGGPFQHF.

The genes are TRBV7-2 and TRBJ2-7, with D perhaps matching TRBD1 (6 bases). Germline V lookup: CDR1 SGHTA, CDR2 FQGNSA. V lost 3 bases, J lost 4 bases, and 16 bases lay in between. This CDR3 has 15 residues. Here the CDR3 DNA reads TGTGCCAGCAGCTTGGGAACAGGGAATTTTTACGAGCAGTACTTC. Protein: CASSLGTGNFYEQYF.

This chain uses TRBV6-5 with TRBJ1-5; unclear D gene. This CDR3 is 15 amino acids long. Germline V gene data show CDR1 as MNHEY and CDR2 as SVGAGI. V lost 7 bases to trimming and J lost 3 bases, with 16 bases between them. The CDR3 loop is CASNSGGMNNQPQHF. The CDR3 nucleotides are TGTGCCAGCAATTCGGGAGGGATGAACAATCAGCCCCAGCATTTT.

The V gene is TRBV9, the J gene TRBJ2-5, with 8 bases aligning to TRBD2. CDR3 length: 14 residues. In germline, CDR1 is SGDLS, CDR2 YYNGEE. The J segment lost 2 bases and the V segment lost 3 bases, leaving 3 bases of the junction unmatched. In DNA form, the CDR3 reads TGTGCCAGCAGCGGCGGGGGGAATCAAGAGACCCAGTACTTC. It translates to CASSGGGNQETQYF. Together with reference TRBV9 and TRBJ2-5, the CDR3 gives the full variable domain: DSGVTQTPKHLITATGQRVTLRCSPRSGDLSVYWYQQSLDQGLQFLIQYYNGEERAKGNILERFSAQQFPDLHSELNLSSLELGDSALYFCASSGGGNQETQYFGPGTRLLVL.

This clone was detected once. The chain has TRBV18 and TRBJ1-1; maybe TRBD1 (5 bases). CDR1 is KGHSH, CDR2 LQKENI, per germline. CDR3 length equals 13 residues. Between the trimmed V and J ends, which lost 3 bases and 5 bases, there was a span of 10 bases. The CDR3 DNA follows: TGTGCCAGCTCACCTCAGGGAGGGACTGAAGCTTTCTTT. As protein: CASSPQGGTEAFF.

There are a few counts of this clone. This rearrangement joins TRBV29-1 to TRBJ2-1; D remains unclear. This CDR3 comprises 11 residues. Germline V CDR1 and CDR2: SQVTM, ANQGSEA. The V end was cut by 6 bases, the J end by 8 bases, with 11 bases between. CDR3 in amino acids: CSVVPEYEQFF. The CDR3 bases are TGCAGCGTCGTCCCCGAATATGAGCAGTTCTTC.

The rearrangement uses TRBV19 and TRBJ1-5; 8 nucleotides agree with TRBD1. This CDR3 has 16 amino acids. Germline CDR1 is LNHDA and CDR2 is SQIVND (reference sequence). Germline trimming cut 4 bases from V and 3 bases from J; bases unmatched to any gene: 8. CDR3 in DNA: TGTGCCAGTAGTACTTGGGGACAGGTTCTCAATCAGCCCCAGCATTTT. Translation: CASSTWGQVLNQPQHF.

The genes are TRBV12-2 and TRBJ2-7; the table's TRBD2 call for D was not verified on the DNA. TRBV12-2 is a recognized pseudogene. The CDR3 is 17 amino acids. For the CDR3, the DNA is TGTGCAAGTCGCCCCCTTTCACGGCGGGAGGTGACCCACGAGCAGTACTTC. Its protein product is CASRPLSRREVTHEQYF.

The J gene is TRBJ1-2, the V gene TRBV2, with 8 bases matching TRBD1. The CDR3 is 15 residues long. Germline CDR1 is SNHLY and CDR2 is FYNNEI. The trim removed 2 bases at V and 1 base at J, leaving 3 bases unmatched. CDR3 sequence reads: CASSENRGVNYGYTF. CDR3 bases: TGTGCCAGCAGTGAAAACAGGGGGGTTAACTATGGCTACACCTTC.

V and J are TRBV24-1 and TRBJ2-2, with unresolved D. Germline CDR1 KGHDR, CDR2 SFDVKD. Trimming took 4 bases from V and 7 from J, leaving 3 bases between them. This CDR3 contains 11 residues. Here the CDR3 DNA reads TGTGCCACCAGTGAAAACGGGGAGCTGTTTTTT. Translation gives CATSENGELFF.

This chain joins TRBV5-8 and TRBJ1-1; no clear D gene. Per the germline V gene, CDR1 is SGHTS and CDR2 is YDEGEE. The CDR3 contains 12 residues. Trimming shortened V by 9 bases and J by 1 base, and 10 bases separated the two germline ends. The CDR3, as DNA: TGTGCCACTCCTCCGTGGAACACTGAAGCTTTCTTT. As protein: CATPPWNTEAFF.

In DNA form, the CDR3 reads TGTGCCAGCAGAGCAGAGAGCTCCTATAATTCACCCCTCCACTTT. Its protein is CASRAESSYNSPLHF. This sequence joins TRBV6-4 and TRBJ1-6; no reliable D call. This CDR3 is built from 15 residues. Trimming removed 6 bases from V and 0 bases from J, with 9 bases in between. CDR1 MRHNA and CDR2 SNTAGT come from the germline V gene.

A few counts support this clone. This sequence joins TRBV3-1 (or the pseudogene TRBV3-2) and TRBJ1-2; D perhaps matches TRBD1 (5 bases). Germline CDR1 and CDR2: LGHDT and YNNKEL (reference sequence). This CDR3 has 13 residues. Between the trimmed V and J ends, which lost 2 bases and 7 bases, there was a span of 11 bases. The CDR3, as DNA: TGTGCCAGCAGCCAAACCGGGGGTTCTGGCTACACCTTC. Its protein is CASSQTGGSGYTF.

V is TRBV6-5 and J is TRBJ1-2, with 11 bases fitting TRBD1. Germline lookup yields CDR1 MNHEY and CDR2 SVGAGI. V lost 2 bases, J lost 4 bases, and 6 bases stayed unmatched. The CDR3 extends over 16 amino acids. The CDR3 DNA reads as TGTGCCAGCAGTTACACCCGGACAGGGGGCGGCTATGGCTACACCTTC. Its protein product is CASSYTRTGGGYGYTF.

This chain connects TRBV12-3 or TRBV12-4 to TRBJ1-1, with a weak D call TRBD1 (6 bases). V was pared by 4 bases and J by 5 bases, with 11 bases between. The CDR3 totals 13 residues. CDR3 loop: CASSWTVVTEAFF. In DNA form, the CDR3 reads TGTGCCAGCAGTTGGACAGTAGTAACTGAAGCTTTCTTT.

V is TRBV7-9 and J is TRBJ1-1, with D possibly being TRBD1 (5 bases). The length of the CDR3 is 15 residues. CDR1 is SEHNR, CDR2 FQNEAQ, per germline (reference sequence). With 7 bases removed from V and 3 bases from J, the gap between germline ends came to 18 bases. The CDR3 spells CASNPSAAGDTEAFF. Written as DNA, the CDR3 is TGTGCCAGCAACCCTTCTGCTGCGGGGGACACTGAAGCTTTCTTT.

The CDR3 region is CASSPTLGQGNYGYTF. CDR3 nucleotides: TGTGCCAGCTCACCCACCCTCGGACAGGGGAACTATGGCTACACCTTC. The J gene is TRBJ1-2, the V gene TRBV18, with TRBD1 matching over 9 bases. The CDR3 length is 16 residues. CDR1 and CDR2 from the germline V gene are KGHSH and LQKENI. Trimming at V came to 3 bases and at J to 2 bases, leaving 7 bases not matched to a gene.

This chain joins TRBV10-3 and TRBJ2-1, with TRBD2 matching over 7 bases. Germline V gene sequence: CDR1 ENHRY, CDR2 SYGVKD. CDR3 length equals 16 residues. Trimming removed 0 bases from V and 0 bases from J; junction bases left unmatched: 2. CDR3 loop: CAISESGGGSYNEQFF. CDR3 in DNA: TGTGCCATCAGTGAGTCTGGGGGGGGCTCCTACAATGAGCAGTTCTTC.

This chain connects TRBV6-4 to TRBJ2-1, with a weak D call TRBD2 (5 bases). Trimming pared 4 bases from V and 10 bases from J, leaving 14 bases between. CDR1 is MRHNA, CDR2 SNTAGT, per germline. CDR3 length: 13 amino acids. The CDR3 sequence: CASSGSHGNEQFF. CDR3 bases: TGTGCCAGCAGTGGAAGTCACGGGAACGAGCAGTTCTTC.

The chain combines TRBV7-2 with TRBJ2-2; D is possibly TRBD1 (6 bases). The germline V gene encodes CDR1 SGHTA and CDR2 FQGNSA. The CDR3 has 16 amino acids. Trimming took off 3 bases at V and 0 bases at J, with 11 bases between the two ends. This CDR3 is CASSLDSGSNTGELFF. In DNA form, the CDR3 reads TGTGCCAGCAGCTTGGACAGCGGTTCGAACACCGGGGAGCTGTTTTTT.

The chain carries TRBV19 and TRBJ2-1; either TRBD1 or TRBD2 may fit D (5 bases each). CDR1 is LNHDA and CDR2 is SQIVND in the germline V gene (reference sequence). This CDR3 is built from 15 residues. V was clipped by 4 bases and J by 3 bases, with 13 bases between them. The CDR3 here is CASSTGIGHYNEQFF. CDR3 nucleotides: TGTGCCAGTAGTACCGGGATAGGACACTACAATGAGCAGTTCTTC.

This clone occurred a few times. This chain uses TRBV4-1 with TRBJ2-7; D remains ambiguous. V was cut by 0 bases and J by 7 bases, with 7 bases left in between. Germline CDR1 reads MGHRA; CDR2 reads YSYEKL. CDR3 length: 12 residues. The CDR3 protein is CASSQDWREQYF. As DNA, the CDR3 is TGCGCCAGCAGCCAAGACTGGCGGGAGCAGTACTTC.

V is TRBV15 and J is TRBJ1-5, with a possible D match to TRBD1 (5 bases). V lost 3 bases to trimming and J lost 7 bases, with 16 bases between them. This CDR3 has 15 residues. CDR1 and CDR2 (germline): LNHNV, YYDKDF (reference sequence). The CDR3 spells CATSRTGAPEQPQHF. The CDR3 DNA is TGTGCCACCAGCAGGACCGGGGCTCCAGAGCAGCCCCAGCATTTT.

The J gene is TRBJ1-2, the V gene TRBV5-4; D possibly corresponds to TRBD1 (5 bases). The CDR3 extends over 12 amino acids. Between the trimmed V and J ends, which lost 4 bases and 4 bases, there was a span of 8 bases. Germline values: CDR1 SGHNT, CDR2 YYREEE (reference sequence). The CDR3 loop is CASSVDSYGYTF. CDR3 in DNA: TGTGCCAGCAGCGTAGACAGCTATGGCTACACCTTC.

The CDR3 protein is CASIPTSGTYNEQFF. Here the CDR3 DNA reads TGCGCCAGCATCCCGACTAGCGGGACCTACAATGAGCAGTTCTTC. The V and J genes are TRBV5-1 and TRBJ2-1, with 11 bases fitting TRBD2. Germline trimming cut 6 bases from V and 2 bases from J; bases unmatched to any gene: 4. Germline V CDR1 and CDR2: SGHRS, YFSETQ. The CDR3 length is 15 residues.

The CDR3 protein is CASSFFSAGVGYTF. CDR3 nucleotide sequence: TGTGCCAGCAGTTTTTTTTCGGCCGGGGTTGGCTACACCTTC. This chain joins TRBV28 and TRBJ1-2; D not resolved. The CDR3 is 14 residues long. Looked up from germline, CDR1 is MDHEN and CDR2 is SYDVKM. The V end was cut by 3 bases, the J end by 7 bases, with 15 bases between.

The chain combines TRBV30 with TRBJ2-1; D not resolved. Germline CDR1 reads GTSNPN; CDR2 reads SVGIG (reference sequence). The length of the CDR3 is 18 residues. Trimming removed 1 base at V and 0 bases at J, with 19 bases between. This CDR3 reads CAWSASRTFRSSYNEQFF. Written as DNA, the CDR3 is TGTGCCTGGAGTGCCTCCCGTACATTCAGGAGCTCCTACAATGAGCAGTTCTTC. The full variable domain, with the rest looked up from reference TRBV30 and TRBJ2-1, is SQTIHQWPATLVQPVGSPLSLECTVEGTSNPNLYWYRQAAGRGLQLLFYSVGIGQISSEVPQNLSASRPQDRQFILSSKKLLLSDSGFYLCAWSASRTFRSSYNEQFFGPGTRLTVL.

The CDR3 DNA reads TGTGCCAGCAGTTTAAAACCCAGCGGGAACACTGAAGCTTTCTTT. This gives the protein CASSLKPSGNTEAFF. The chain employs TRBV28 and TRBJ1-1, with D unresolved. Germline-derived CDR1 and CDR2 are MDHEN and SYDVKM. Trimming stripped 2 bases from V and 1 base from J, with 11 bases between. CDR3 length: 15 residues.

This chain joins TRBV7-8 and TRBJ1-2, with 9 bases identical to TRBD1. CDR1 and CDR2 from the germline V gene are SGHVS and FQNEAQ. J gave up 2 bases and V 3 bases, and 10 bases lay outside the gene matches. The CDR3 spans 17 residues. Written as DNA, the CDR3 is TGTGCCAGCAGCTTGAGGGACAGGGCGGCAAGAAACTATGGCTACACCTTC. This gives the protein CASSLRDRAARNYGYTF.

The J gene is TRBJ2-7, the V gene TRBV27, with 10 bases that match TRBD1. Per the germline V gene, CDR1 is MNHEY and CDR2 is SMNVEV (reference sequence). J was trimmed by 4 bases and V by 5 bases; bases with no gene match: 11. The CDR3 consists of 16 residues. As DNA, the CDR3 is TGTGCCAGCAGTCCCGTAACCGGGACAGGGGAATACGAGCAGTACTTC. Protein product: CASSPVTGTGEYEQYF.